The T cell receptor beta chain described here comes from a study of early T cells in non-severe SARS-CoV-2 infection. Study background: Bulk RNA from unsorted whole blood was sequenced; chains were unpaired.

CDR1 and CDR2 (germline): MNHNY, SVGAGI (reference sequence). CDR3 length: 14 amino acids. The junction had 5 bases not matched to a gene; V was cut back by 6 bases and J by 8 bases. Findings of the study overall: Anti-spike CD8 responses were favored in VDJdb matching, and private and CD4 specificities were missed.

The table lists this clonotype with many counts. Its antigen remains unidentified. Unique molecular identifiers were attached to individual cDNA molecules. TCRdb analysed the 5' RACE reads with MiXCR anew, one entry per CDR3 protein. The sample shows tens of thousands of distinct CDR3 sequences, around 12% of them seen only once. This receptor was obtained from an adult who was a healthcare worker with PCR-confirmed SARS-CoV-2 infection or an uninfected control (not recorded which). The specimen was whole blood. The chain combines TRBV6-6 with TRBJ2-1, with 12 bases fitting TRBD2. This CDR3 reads CASRSSGGAYEQFF. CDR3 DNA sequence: TGTGCCAGCAGGTCTAGCGGGGGGGCATATGAGCAGTTCTTC.